Listed here is a single T cell receptor beta chain. Its target is not known. CDR3 length equals 12 residues. The V end lost 2 bases, the J end lost 3 bases, and 4 bases lay between the germline ends. Germline CDR1 GTSNPN, CDR2 SVGIG (reference sequence). These data come from a study of a mutant IDH1 vaccine in newly diagnosed glioma. Study information: The patients were given eight vaccinations, one each in weeks 1, 3, 5, 7, 11, 15, 19 and 23. Investigators started vaccination 4-6 weeks after radiotherapy alone, or with temozolomide cycles.

General study results and limits: It was 85% to 95% of patients that developed vaccine-induced immune responses.

Time point here: week 23, last vaccination. Each dose delivered 300 ug of mutant IDH1 20-mer peptide subcutaneously with imiquimod. Donor tumors were new WHO grade 3 or 4 IDH1-mutant, ATRX-lost astrocytomas. Profiling relied on immunoSEQ multiplex PCR, and the TCRdb table lists in-frame clones only, not all of them. The table records around 78,000 clones, roughly 85% of them present only once. The rearrangement links TRBV30 to TRBJ2-2; no definite D call. The sequence was obtained from a man aged 30 to 39 with glioma. Some clones in this sample may be carry-over from other donors' samples. The specimen comprised PBMCs, sampled from a glioma patient whose treatment included an IDH1 peptide vaccine. CDR3 sequence reads: CAWSIYTGELFF. CDR3 DNA: TGTGCCTGGAGTATCTACACCGGGGAGCTGTTTTTT.